A single sample is the source of the 10 T cell receptor beta chains below, sequenced in a study of shared clonotypes between healthy human individuals. Method: immunoSEQ multiplex PCR; TCRdb's copy keeps in-frame clones and lacks some. This sample has just over 2,000,000 clones; roughly 95% occur once, and the top ten carry more than 0.1%. Sequencing was performed on naive CD4+ T cells sorted from blood. Subset specified: CD45RA+ positively selected. These receptor sequences come from a man between 18 and 35 years old in good health.

This rearrangement joins TRBV2 to TRBJ2-2; a weak D match, TRBD2 (6 bases). Germline assignment: CDR1 SNHLY and CDR2 FYNNEI. The V gene lost 7 bases and the J gene lost 0 bases, with 12 bases spanning the gap. This CDR3 spans 15 amino acids. CDR3 amino acids: CASTPGLSNTGELFF. CDR3 nucleotide sequence: TGTGCCAGCACCCCGGGACTCTCGAACACCGGGGAGCTGTTTTTT.

As for this clone: This sample includes further DNA sequences coding for the same CDR3. The chain recombines TRBV5-1 with TRBJ2-3, with 12 bases aligning to TRBD2. The length of the CDR3 is 16 residues. The germline V gene encodes CDR1 SGHRS and CDR2 YFSETQ. V trimming: 5 bases; J trimming: 0 bases; junction bases outside the gene matches: 4. CDR3 DNA: TGCGCCAGCAGTACGGGGACTAGCGGGAGCACAGATACGCAGTATTTT. Amino acid sequence: CASSTGTSGSTDTQYF.

This chain links TRBV28 with TRBJ2-5; the match to TRBD1 covers 10 bases. The trim removed 2 bases at V and 5 bases at J, leaving 8 bases unmatched. The CDR3 length is 16 residues. From germline, CDR1 is MDHEN and CDR2 SYDVKM. The CDR3 sequence is CASSLTGQGRYETQYF. DNA of the CDR3: TGTGCCAGCAGTTTAACGGGACAGGGGAGATATGAGACCCAGTACTTC. The full variable domain, rest sourced from reference TRBV28 and TRBJ2-5, is DVKVTQSSRYLVKRTGEKVFLECVQDMDHENMFWYRQDPGLGLRLIYFSYDVKMKEKGDIPEGYSVSREKKERFSLILESASTNQTSMYLCASSLTGQGRYETQYFGPGTRLLVL.

The genes are TRBV5-6 and TRBJ2-7, with 7 bases aligning to TRBD2. This CDR3 has 14 amino acids. V gave up 1 base and J gave up 3 bases; unmatched junction bases: 4. Per germline, CDR1 SGHDT and CDR2 YYEEEE. This CDR3 is CASSLFGGSYEQYF. CDR3 in DNA: TGTGCCAGCAGCTTGTTTGGCGGGAGCTACGAGCAGTACTTC.

The chain has TRBV5-4 and TRBJ1-4, with TRBD1 identical over 7 bases. This CDR3 is 13 amino acids long. V trimming: 5 bases; J trimming: 6 bases; junction bases outside the gene matches: 4. Germline V lookup: CDR1 SGHNT, CDR2 YYREEE (reference sequence). CDR3 DNA: TGTGCCAGCAGTAGGACAGGTTATGAAAAACTGTTTTTT. Its protein product is CASSRTGYEKLFF.

The chain joins TRBV7-9 to TRBJ2-7, with a possible D match to TRBD2 (7 bases). The V end lost 5 bases, the J end lost 2 bases, and 16 bases lay between the germline ends. The CDR3 sequence is 15 residues long. Per germline, CDR1 SEHNR and CDR2 FQNEAQ (reference sequence). Here the CDR3 reads CASSPIGEGAYEQYF. DNA for the CDR3: TGTGCCAGCAGCCCTATTGGGGAGGGGGCCTACGAGCAGTACTTC.

V is TRBV2 and J is TRBJ1-1; a weak D match, TRBD1 (6 bases). CDR3 length: 13 amino acids. Trimming shortened V by 6 bases and J by 4 bases, and 12 bases separated the two germline ends. Germline-derived CDR1 and CDR2 are SNHLY and FYNNEI. The CDR3 DNA follows: TGTGCCAGCAGATCAACAGGGAGCACTGAAGCTTTCTTT. As protein: CASRSTGSTEAFF. The full variable domain, in which reference TRBV2 and TRBJ1-1 provide the parts outside the CDR3, is EPEVTQTPSHQVTQMGQEVILRCVPISNHLYFYWYRQILGQKVEFLVSFYNNEISEKSEIFDDQFSVERPDGSNFTLKIRSTKLEDSAMYFCASRSTGSTEAFFGQGTRLTVV.

The V and J genes are TRBV18 and TRBJ2-1; perhaps TRBD2 as D (6 bases). Trimming left V 3 bases short and J 0 bases short, with 9 bases between. There are 15 residues in the CDR3. Germline V gene data show CDR1 as KGHSH and CDR2 as LQKENI. The CDR3 loop is CASSPSGNSYNEQFF. The CDR3 DNA reads as TGTGCCAGCTCACCTAGCGGTAACTCCTACAATGAGCAGTTCTTC. The variable domain in full, with the rest retrieved from reference TRBV18 and TRBJ2-1, is NAGVMQNPRHLVRRRGQEARLRCSPMKGHSHVYWYRQLPEEGLKFMVYLQKENIIDESGMPKERFSAEFPKEGPSILRIQQVVRGDSAAYFCASSPSGNSYNEQFFGPGTRLTVL.

For this clone: The same CDR3 also results from other DNA sequences found in this sample. This chain joins TRBV6-5 and TRBJ2-7; 7 nucleotides align to TRBD1. With 6 bases clipped from V and 1 base from J, the junction kept 3 bases outside the gene matches. Germline V gene sequence: CDR1 MNHEY, CDR2 SVGAGI. The CDR3 has 13 residues. The CDR3 region is CASRRQGSYEQYF. CDR3 DNA: TGTGCCAGCAGGCGACAGGGTTCCTACGAGCAGTACTTC.

This chain joins TRBV21-1 and TRBJ1-6. TRBV21-1 is deemed a pseudogene. This CDR3 is built from 13 residues. The CDR3 loop reads CASSNENRDSLHF. The DNA of the CDR3 is TGTGCCAGCAGCAACGAAAACAGGGACTCCCTCCACTTT.